This T cell receptor beta chain appears in the sequencing data of a study of blood T cells in healthy people across ages. On the study more broadly: Template switching captured about one barcoded beta molecule per two T cells.

The study's findings and limits: Researchers report that TCR beta diversity correlated strongly with naive T cell percentage.

The people who gave samples were healthy Caucasians from Russia, aged roughly 6 to 100. The authors extracted at least 5 micrograms of total RNA per sample. The use of a sample-barcoded 5' primer and a J-beta primer mix characterized a second PCR of roughly 6 to 11 cycles. TCRdb reprocessed the 5' RACE reads via MiXCR and lists one record per CDR3 protein. The sample shows 650,000 to 800,000 distinct CDR3 sequences, around 42% of them seen only once. This clonotype was picked up a small number of times. Its cognate antigen is unknown. The CDR3 has 13 residues. V lost 10 bases and J 7 bases, leaving 19 bases between the germline ends.

This chain joins TRBV12-3 or TRBV12-4 and TRBJ1-2, with D uncertain. The specimen sequenced was blood. The sequence came from a man between 60 and 75 years old in good health. The CDR3 loop reads CATQTILNGGYTF. DNA of the CDR3: TGTGCCACCCAAACAATTCTCAATGGTGGCTACACCTTC.